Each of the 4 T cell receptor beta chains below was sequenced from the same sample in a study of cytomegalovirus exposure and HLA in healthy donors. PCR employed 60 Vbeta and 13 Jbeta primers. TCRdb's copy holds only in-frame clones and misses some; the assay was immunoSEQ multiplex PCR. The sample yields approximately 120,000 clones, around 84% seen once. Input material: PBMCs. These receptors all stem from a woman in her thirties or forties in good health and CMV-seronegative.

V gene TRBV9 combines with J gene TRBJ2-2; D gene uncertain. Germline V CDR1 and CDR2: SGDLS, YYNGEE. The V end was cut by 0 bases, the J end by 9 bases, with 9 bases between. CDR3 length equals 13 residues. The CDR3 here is CASSVGEVWELFF. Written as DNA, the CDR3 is TGTGCCAGCAGCGTAGGAGAGGTCTGGGAGCTGTTTTTT.

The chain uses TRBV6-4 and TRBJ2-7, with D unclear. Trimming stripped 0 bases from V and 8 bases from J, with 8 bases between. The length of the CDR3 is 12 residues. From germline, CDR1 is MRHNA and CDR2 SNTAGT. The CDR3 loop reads CASSDSSVQQYF. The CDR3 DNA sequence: TGTGCCAGCAGTGACTCGAGTGTTCAGCAGTACTTC.

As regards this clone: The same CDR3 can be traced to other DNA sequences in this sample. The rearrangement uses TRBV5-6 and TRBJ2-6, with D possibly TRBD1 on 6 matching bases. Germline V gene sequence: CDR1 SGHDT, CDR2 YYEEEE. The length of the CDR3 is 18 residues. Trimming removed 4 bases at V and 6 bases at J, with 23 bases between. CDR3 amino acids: CASSPPLGAGWVANVLTF. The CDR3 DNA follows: TGTGCCAGCAGCCCCCCTTTGGGGGCAGGATGGGTGGCCAACGTCCTGACTTTC.

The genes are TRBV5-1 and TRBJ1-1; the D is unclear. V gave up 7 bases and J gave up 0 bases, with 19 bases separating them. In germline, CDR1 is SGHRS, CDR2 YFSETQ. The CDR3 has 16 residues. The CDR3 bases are TGCGCCAGCCGCCCTTACGAAGCCGCGTTGAACACTGAAGCTTTCTTT. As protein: CASRPYEAALNTEAFF.